One and the same sample provided the 11 T cell receptor beta chains below, sequenced in a study of T cell responses to AZD1222 COVID-19 vaccine. The protocol was immunoSEQ multiplex PCR, while the TCRdb copy is restricted to in-frame clones and leaves out a portion. The sample comprises over 100,000 clones, roughly 90% of which are singletons, and under 9% rests with the top ten. The sequencing used peripheral blood, collected on day 0 of AZD1222 vaccination. The receptor source for this set is an adult in good health.

This clone was counted once. The DNA for the CDR3 is TGCAGCGTTGCCCCCCTGCTCTCTGGAAACACCATATATTTT. This gives the protein CSVAPLLSGNTIYF. V is TRBV29-1 and J is TRBJ1-3; D is undetermined. V lost 4 bases, J lost 0 bases, and 10 bases lay in between. Per germline, CDR1 SQVTM and CDR2 ANQGSEA. The CDR3 sequence is 14 residues long.

V is TRBV4-2 and J is TRBJ1-1; 7 bases match TRBD1. CDR3 size: 15 residues. Looked up from germline, CDR1 is LGHNA and CDR2 is YNFKEQ. After removal of 4 bases from V and 4 bases from J, the junction contained 9 bases not matched to a gene. Here the CDR3 reads CASSRRGEGVTEAFF. CDR3 nucleotides: TGTGCCAGCAGCCGCAGGGGGGAAGGGGTCACTGAAGCTTTCTTT.

CDR3 region: CASSFNRHEQFF. In DNA, the CDR3 is TGTGCCAGCAGCTTTAATCGCCATGAGCAGTTCTTC. V usage is TRBV7-3 and J usage is TRBJ2-1; D uncertain. Looked up from germline, CDR1 is SGHTA and CDR2 is FQGTGA. There are 12 residues in the CDR3. With 3 bases removed from V and 8 bases from J, the gap between germline ends came to 8 bases.

This sequence joins TRBV10-3 and TRBJ1-1; 8 bases fit TRBD1. The V segment lost 3 bases and the J segment 2 bases; nucleotides outside the gene matches: 5. This CDR3 comprises 15 residues. Germline lookup yields CDR1 ENHRY and CDR2 SYGVKD. The CDR3 DNA reads as TGTGCCATCAGTGACCGAGGACAGGGAAACACTGAAGCTTTCTTT. It encodes CAISDRGQGNTEAFF.

This chain connects TRBV14 to TRBJ1-4; D might be TRBD1 (5 bases). Per the germline V gene, CDR1 is SGHDN and CDR2 is FVKESK. CDR3 length: 17 amino acids. The germline V and J ends were trimmed by 3 bases and 0 bases, with 14 bases remaining between them. The CDR3 DNA sequence: TGTGCCAGCAGCCACCTAGTCCAGGGCGCAACTAATGAAAAACTGTTTTTT. Encoded protein: CASSHLVQGATNEKLFF.

This chain links TRBV30 with TRBJ2-6; TRBD2 is a possible D gene (5 bases). Per germline, CDR1 GTSNPN and CDR2 SVGIG (reference sequence). V lost 0 bases and J 2 bases, leaving 20 bases between the germline ends. The CDR3 has 19 residues. The CDR3 coding sequence is TGTGCCTGGAGTGTAGGGAGCCTGGGGTTAGCTGCTGGGGCCAACGTCCTGACTTTC. It encodes CAWSVGSLGLAAGANVLTF.

This sequence joins TRBV11-2 and TRBJ2-1; D is possibly TRBD2 (5 bases). The germline CDR1 and CDR2 sequences are SGHAT and FQNNGV. Trimming pared 4 bases from V and 9 bases from J, leaving 7 bases between. This CDR3 region has 11 residues. CDR3: CASSYEGEQFF. The DNA for the CDR3 is TGTGCCAGCAGCTATGAGGGTGAGCAGTTCTTC.

This clone was observed a few times. The chain links TRBV19 to TRBJ1-5, with a possible D match to TRBD1 (6 bases). V was shortened by 6 bases and J by 2 bases, with 14 bases between the two germline ends. The germline V gene has CDR1 LNHDA and CDR2 SQIVND (reference sequence). This CDR3 is 15 amino acids long. The CDR3 DNA sequence: TGTGCCAGTAGACTCACAGGGTCGGGCAATCAGCCCCAGCATTTT. Protein sequence: CASRLTGSGNQPQHF.

The chain joins TRBV29-1 to TRBJ1-1; unclear D gene. CDR3 size: 13 residues. Trimming pared 7 bases from V and 4 bases from J, leaving 16 bases between. Looked up from germline, CDR1 is SQVTM and CDR2 is ANQGSEA. The CDR3 sequence: CSGGVGGFTEAFF. DNA for the CDR3: TGCAGCGGGGGAGTCGGTGGGTTCACTGAAGCTTTCTTT.

The chain recombines TRBV3-1 (or the pseudogene TRBV3-2) with TRBJ2-3; 15 nucleotides match TRBD2. V was pared by 1 base and J by 6 bases, with 8 bases of the junction left unmatched. Germline CDR1 is LGHDT and CDR2 is YNNKEL (reference sequence). This CDR3 has 18 amino acids. This CDR3 is CASSQGGLAGGHVDTQYF. Written as DNA, the CDR3 is TGTGCCAGCAGCCAAGGGGGACTAGCGGGGGGTCATGTGGATACGCAGTATTTT.

The V call is TRBV9, the J call TRBJ2-3; TRBD1 is a possible D gene (6 bases). CDR1 and CDR2 (germline): SGDLS, YYNGEE. V lost 1 base and J lost 9, with 15 bases in between. This CDR3 comprises 14 residues. The CDR3 nucleotides read TGTGCCAGCAGCGTAATGGGGGCTGCGGAAACGCAGTATTTT. Translation gives CASSVMGAAETQYF.